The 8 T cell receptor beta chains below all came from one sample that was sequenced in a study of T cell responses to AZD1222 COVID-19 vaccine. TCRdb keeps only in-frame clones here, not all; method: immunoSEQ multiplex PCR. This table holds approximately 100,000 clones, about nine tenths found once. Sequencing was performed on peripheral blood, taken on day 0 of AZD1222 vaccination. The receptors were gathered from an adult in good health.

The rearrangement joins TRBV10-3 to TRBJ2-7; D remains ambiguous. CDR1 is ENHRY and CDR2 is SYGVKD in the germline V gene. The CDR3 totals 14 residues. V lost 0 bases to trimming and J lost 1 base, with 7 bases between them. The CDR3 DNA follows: TGTGCCATCAGTGAGTCTAGGGTATCCTACGAGCAGTACTTC. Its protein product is CAISESRVSYEQYF.

In DNA, the CDR3 is TGTGCCAGCTCACCCGGTAGCGGGAGGGTTTACGAGCAGTACTTC. As protein: CASSPGSGRVYEQYF. The V call is TRBV18, the J call TRBJ2-7, with 11 nucleotides matching TRBD2. CDR3 length: 15 amino acids. Germline V lookup: CDR1 KGHSH, CDR2 LQKENI. V was pared by 3 bases and J by 4 bases, with 5 bases of the junction left unmatched.

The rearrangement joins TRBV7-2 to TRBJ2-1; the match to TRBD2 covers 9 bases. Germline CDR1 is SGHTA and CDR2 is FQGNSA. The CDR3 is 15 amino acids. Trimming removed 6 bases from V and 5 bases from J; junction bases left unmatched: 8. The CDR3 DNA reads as TGTGCCAGCAGGCTAGCGGGAACGCCTAACAATGAGCAGTTCTTC. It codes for CASRLAGTPNNEQFF.

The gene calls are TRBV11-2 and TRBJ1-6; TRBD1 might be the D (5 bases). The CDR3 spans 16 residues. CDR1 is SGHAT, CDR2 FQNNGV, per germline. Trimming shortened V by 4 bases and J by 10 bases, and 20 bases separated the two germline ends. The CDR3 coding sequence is TGTGCCAGCAGCTCATTAATGGGACGTCGGGACTCACCCCTCCACTTT. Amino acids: CASSSLMGRRDSPLHF.

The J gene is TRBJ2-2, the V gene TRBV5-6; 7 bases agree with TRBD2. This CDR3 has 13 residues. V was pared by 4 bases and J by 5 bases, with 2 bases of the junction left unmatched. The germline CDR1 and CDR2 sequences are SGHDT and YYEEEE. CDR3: CASSQRGTGELFF. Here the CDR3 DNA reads TGTGCCAGCAGCCAGCGGGGTACCGGGGAGCTGTTTTTT.

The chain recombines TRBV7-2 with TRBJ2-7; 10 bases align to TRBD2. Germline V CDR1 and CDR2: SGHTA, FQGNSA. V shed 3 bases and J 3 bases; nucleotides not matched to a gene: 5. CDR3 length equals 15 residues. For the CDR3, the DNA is TGTGCCAGCAGCTTTGTCGGGACTAGCGACTACGAGCAGTACTTC. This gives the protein CASSFVGTSDYEQYF.

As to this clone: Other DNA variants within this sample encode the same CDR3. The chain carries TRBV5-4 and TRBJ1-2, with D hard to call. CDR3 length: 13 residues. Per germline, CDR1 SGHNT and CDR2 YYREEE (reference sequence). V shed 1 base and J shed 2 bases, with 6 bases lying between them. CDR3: CASSLTENYGYTF. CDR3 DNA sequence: TGTGCCAGCAGCTTGACGGAAAACTATGGCTACACCTTC.

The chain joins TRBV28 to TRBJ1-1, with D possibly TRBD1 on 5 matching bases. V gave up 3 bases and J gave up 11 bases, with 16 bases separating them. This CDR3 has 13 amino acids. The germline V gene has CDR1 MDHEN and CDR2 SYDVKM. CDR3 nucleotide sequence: TGTGCCAGCAGTTTGGCCATTTTGCGGGGGGCTTTCTTT. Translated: CASSLAILRGAFF.